This T cell receptor beta chain was sequenced during a study of CD8 T cells in Susac syndrome. Control patients had untreated stable or active relapsing-remitting multiple sclerosis by revised McDonald criteria. TEMRA cells were FACS-enriched, and CD8+ and CD4+ T cells were isolated negatively. The authors reverse transcribed roughly 0.45 to 1 ug RNA with random hexamers. The amplification used immunoSEQ multiplex PCR on TCR beta CDR3; it spanned 54 Vbeta and 13 Jbeta. TCRdb reanalysed the immunoSEQ multiplex PCR reads using MiXCR and keeps one entry per CDR3 protein. Of around 280,000 distinct CDR3 sequences in the sample, more than 75% were seen once. In the case of this clonotype: What it binds is not known.

Study conclusions and caveats: The relatively small number of individuals in the TCR sequencing and HLA analysis was acknowledged by the study.

The source material was CD8+ T cells from PBMCs. This TCR was sampled from a human donor with multiple sclerosis.

This CDR3 reads CATLWSGRAINEQFF. The CDR3 nucleotides read TGTGCCACCCTTTGGAGCGGGAGGGCAATTAATGAGCAGTTCTTC. J is TRBJ2-1 and V is TRBV12-3 or TRBV12-4, with 10 positions matching TRBD2. The ends lost 10 bases at V and 7 bases at J; junction bases unmatched: 13. There are 15 residues in the CDR3.